These T cell receptor beta chains were read from a single sample in a study of blood T cell repertoires in COVID-19. Some clones are missing from TCRdb's copy, which holds only in-frame ones; the method was immunoSEQ multiplex PCR. This sample has 350,000 to 400,000 clones, with about 89% found just once. The sample comprised peripheral blood. These receptors all stem from a woman in her 30s with COVID-19, enrolled during active disease. Each CDR3 is given with its conserved first and last residue. Each record gives: clone size, V gene, D gene, J gene, CDR3 DNA, CDR3 protein. D genes are given only for firm matches. Only some rows state a clone size, as once, few, many or a class for expanded clones.

clone size: NA; V gene: TRBV30; D gene: NA; J gene: TRBJ1-2; CDR3 DNA: TGTGCCTGGAGTAAGGACATTCGCTATGGCTACACCTTC; CDR3 protein: CAWSKDIRYGYTF
clone size: NA; V gene: TRBV19; D gene: NA; J gene: TRBJ2-7; CDR3 DNA: TGTGCCAGTAGTATTATTTGGGGGGACTACGAGCAGTACTTC; CDR3 protein: CASSIIWGDYEQYF
clone size: once; V gene: TRBV9; D gene: NA; J gene: TRBJ1-2; CDR3 DNA: TGTGCCAGCACTTCGGGGGGACCCTATGGCTACACCTTC; CDR3 protein: CASTSGGPYGYTF
clone size: NA; V gene: TRBV7-2; D gene: NA; J gene: TRBJ2-2; CDR3 DNA: TGTGCCAGCAGCTTAGCCAGGGATTTTTACACCGGGGAGCTGTTTTTT; CDR3 protein: CASSLARDFYTGELFF
clone size: NA; V gene: TRBV10-1; D gene: TRBD1; J gene: TRBJ1-1; CDR3 DNA: TGCGCCAGCAGTCCCACTTTCCTTACAGGGGTCACTTGGGCGCGCACTGAAGCTTTCTTT; CDR3 protein: CASSPTFLTGVTWARTEAFF
clone size: NA; V gene: TRBV5-1; D gene: NA; J gene: TRBJ1-6; CDR3 DNA: TGCGCCAGCAGCTTGGCCGAAGCGCAAATTTCACCCCTCCACTTT; CDR3 protein: CASSLAEAQISPLHF
clone size: few; V gene: TRBV3-1/TRBV3-2; D gene: NA; J gene: TRBJ2-1; CDR3 DNA: TGTGCCAGCAGCCAAGACTTATTCAATGAGCAGTTCTTC; CDR3 protein: CASSQDLFNEQFF
clone size: NA; V gene: TRBV7-9; D gene: NA; J gene: TRBJ1-2; CDR3 DNA: TGTGCCAGCAGCCTACGCATCCCCCGGAGCTATGGCTACACCTTC; CDR3 protein: CASSLRIPRSYGYTF
clone size: NA; V gene: TRBV2; D gene: NA; J gene: TRBJ2-6; CDR3 DNA: TGTGCCAGCAGCCGGAGCGCTGGGGCCAACGTCCTGACTTTC; CDR3 protein: CASSRSAGANVLTF
clone size: NA; V gene: TRBV5-8; D gene: NA; J gene: TRBJ2-2; CDR3 DNA: TGTGCCAGCAGCCAAACAGGGTTTCGGATCGGGGAGCTGTTTTTT; CDR3 protein: CASSQTGFRIGELFF
clone size: NA; V gene: TRBV27; D gene: NA; J gene: TRBJ2-1; CDR3 DNA: TGTGCCAGCAGTTTAGGGCGAAATGAGCAGTTCTTC; CDR3 protein: CASSLGRNEQFF
clone size: NA; V gene: TRBV5-4; D gene: TRBD1; J gene: TRBJ2-3; CDR3 DNA: TGTGCCAGCAGCTCAACCCCTACAGGGGGGAAGAATACGCAGTATTTT; CDR3 protein: CASSSTPTGGKNTQYF
clone size: NA; V gene: TRBV12-3/TRBV12-4; D gene: NA; J gene: TRBJ1-2; CDR3 DNA: TGTGCCAGCAGTGACAGAGACGGCTACACCTTC; CDR3 protein: CASSDRDGYTF
clone size: NA; V gene: TRBV5-1; D gene: NA; J gene: TRBJ1-1; CDR3 DNA: TGCGCCAGCAGCTTAGACAGCATGAACACTGAAGCTTTCTTT; CDR3 protein: CASSLDSMNTEAFF
clone size: NA; V gene: TRBV5-6; D gene: TRBD1; J gene: TRBJ1-5; CDR3 DNA: TGTGCCAGCAGCTTGGCCATCAAAAGGGGACAGCGAGATCAGCCCCAGCATTTT; CDR3 protein: CASSLAIKRGQRDQPQHF
clone size: NA; V gene: TRBV6-2/TRBV6-3; D gene: TRBD1; J gene: TRBJ1-2; CDR3 DNA: TGTGCCAGCAGTTACTCACCCGACAGGGCCAAGGACTATGGCTACACCTTC; CDR3 protein: CASSYSPDRAKDYGYTF
clone size: NA; V gene: TRBV24-1; D gene: NA; J gene: TRBJ1-4; CDR3 DNA: TGTGCCACCAGTGATTCGGGGGGGCACGATGAAAAACTGTTTTTT; CDR3 protein: CATSDSGGHDEKLFF
clone size: once; V gene: TRBV11-2; D gene: NA; J gene: TRBJ2-1; CDR3 DNA: TGTGCCAGCAGCAACCCGAGGGCTGAGCAGTTCTTC; CDR3 protein: CASSNPRAEQFF
clone size: NA; V gene: TRBV28; D gene: TRBD1; J gene: TRBJ2-1; CDR3 DNA: TGTGCCAGCAGTCCGCAACAGGGGAAGCAGTTCTTC; CDR3 protein: CASSPQQGKQFF